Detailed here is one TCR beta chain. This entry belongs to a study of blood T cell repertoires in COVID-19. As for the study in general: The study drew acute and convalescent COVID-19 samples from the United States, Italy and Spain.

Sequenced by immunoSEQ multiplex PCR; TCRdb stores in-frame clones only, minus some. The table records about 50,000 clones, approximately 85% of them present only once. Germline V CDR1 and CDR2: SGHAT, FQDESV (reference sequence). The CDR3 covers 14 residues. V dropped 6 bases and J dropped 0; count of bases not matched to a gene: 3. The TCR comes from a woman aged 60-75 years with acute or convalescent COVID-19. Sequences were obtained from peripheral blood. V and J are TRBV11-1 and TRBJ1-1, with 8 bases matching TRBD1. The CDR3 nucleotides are TGTGCCAGCAGTGACAGGGGAGTGAACACTGAAGCTTTCTTT. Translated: CASSDRGVNTEAFF. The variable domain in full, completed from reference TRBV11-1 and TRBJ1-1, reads EAEVAQSPRYKITEKSQAVAFWCDPISGHATLYWYRQILGQGPELLVQFQDESVVDDSQLPKDRFSAERLKGVDSTLKIQPAELGDSAMYLCASSDRGVNTEAFFGQGTRLTVV.